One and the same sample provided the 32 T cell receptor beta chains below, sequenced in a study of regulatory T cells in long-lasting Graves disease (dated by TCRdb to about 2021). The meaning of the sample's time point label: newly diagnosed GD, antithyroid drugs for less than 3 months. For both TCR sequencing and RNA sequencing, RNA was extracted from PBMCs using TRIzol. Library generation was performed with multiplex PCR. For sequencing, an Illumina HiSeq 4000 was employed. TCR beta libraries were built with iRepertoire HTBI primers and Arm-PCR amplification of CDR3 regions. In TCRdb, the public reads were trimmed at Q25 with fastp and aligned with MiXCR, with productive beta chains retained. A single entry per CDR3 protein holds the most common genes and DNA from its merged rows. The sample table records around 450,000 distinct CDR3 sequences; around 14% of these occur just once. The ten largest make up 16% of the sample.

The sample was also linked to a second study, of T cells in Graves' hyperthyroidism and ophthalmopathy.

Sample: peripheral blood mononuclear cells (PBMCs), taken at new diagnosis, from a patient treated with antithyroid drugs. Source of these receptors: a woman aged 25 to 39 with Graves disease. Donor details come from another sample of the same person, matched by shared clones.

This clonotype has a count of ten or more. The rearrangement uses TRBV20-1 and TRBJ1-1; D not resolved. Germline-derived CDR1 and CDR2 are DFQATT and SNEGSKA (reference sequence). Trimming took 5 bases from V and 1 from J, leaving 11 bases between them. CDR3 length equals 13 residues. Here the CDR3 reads CSASFGPNTEAFF. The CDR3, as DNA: TGCAGTGCTTCTTTCGGCCCGAACACTGAAGCTTTCTTT.

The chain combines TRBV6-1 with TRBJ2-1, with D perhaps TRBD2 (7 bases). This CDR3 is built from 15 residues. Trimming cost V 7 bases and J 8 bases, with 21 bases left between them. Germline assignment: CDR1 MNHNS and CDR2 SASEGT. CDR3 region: CASTGGGSGGYEQFF. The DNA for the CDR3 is TGTGCCAGCACGGGGGGCGGGAGTGGGGGGTATGAGCAGTTCTTC.

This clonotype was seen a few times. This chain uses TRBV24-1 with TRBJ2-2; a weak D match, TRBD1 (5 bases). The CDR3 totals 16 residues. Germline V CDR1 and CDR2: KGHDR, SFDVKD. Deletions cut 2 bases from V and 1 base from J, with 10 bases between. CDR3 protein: CATSDSRQGNTGELFF. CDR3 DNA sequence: TGTGCCACCAGTGATTCGCGGCAGGGGAACACCGGGGAGCTGTTTTTT.

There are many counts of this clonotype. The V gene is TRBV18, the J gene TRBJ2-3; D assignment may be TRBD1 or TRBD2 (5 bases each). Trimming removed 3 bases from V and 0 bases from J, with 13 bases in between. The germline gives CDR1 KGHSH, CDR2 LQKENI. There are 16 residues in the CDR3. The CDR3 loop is CASSPRGEPSTDTQYF. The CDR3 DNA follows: TGTGCCAGCTCACCCCGAGGGGAACCGAGCACAGATACGCAGTATTTT.

The CDR3 is CASSQDGDRNYGYTF. CDR3 DNA sequence: TGCGCCAGCAGCCAAGATGGGGACAGGAACTATGGCTACACCTTC. The chain has TRBV4-1 and TRBJ1-2; 8 bases agree with TRBD1. J was trimmed by 2 bases and V by 0 bases; bases with no gene match: 2. The CDR3 is 15 residues long. The germline V gene encodes CDR1 MGHRA and CDR2 YSYEKL.

The chain's CDR3 is CSARARTSGSYEQFF. The CDR3 nucleotides are TGCAGTGCTAGGGCTCGGACTAGCGGGAGTTATGAGCAGTTCTTC. This chain uses TRBV20-1 with TRBJ2-1; 13 bases agree with TRBD2. V shed 3 bases and J 8 bases; nucleotides not matched to a gene: 7. This CDR3 comprises 15 residues. Per the germline V gene, CDR1 is DFQATT and CDR2 is SNEGSKA (reference sequence).

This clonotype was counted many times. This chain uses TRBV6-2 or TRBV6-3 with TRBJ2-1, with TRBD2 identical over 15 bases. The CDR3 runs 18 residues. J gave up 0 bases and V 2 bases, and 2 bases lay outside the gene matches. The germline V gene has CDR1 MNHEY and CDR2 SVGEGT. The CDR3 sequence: CASSYGTSGGSSYNEQFF. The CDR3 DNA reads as TGTGCCAGCAGTTACGGGACTAGCGGGGGGAGCTCCTACAATGAGCAGTTCTTC.

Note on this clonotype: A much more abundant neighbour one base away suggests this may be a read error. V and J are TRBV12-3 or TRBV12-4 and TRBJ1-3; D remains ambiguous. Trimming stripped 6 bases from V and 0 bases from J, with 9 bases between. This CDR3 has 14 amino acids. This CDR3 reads CASRRADSGNTIYF. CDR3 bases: TGTGCCAGCAGGCGGGCGGACTCTGGAAACACCATATATTTT.

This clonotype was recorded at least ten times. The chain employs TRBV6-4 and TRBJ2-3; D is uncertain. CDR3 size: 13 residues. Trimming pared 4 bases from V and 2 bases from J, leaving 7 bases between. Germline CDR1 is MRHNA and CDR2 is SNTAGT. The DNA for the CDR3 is TGTGCCAGCAGTGTCGTAGCCACAGATACGCAGTATTTT. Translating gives CASSVVATDTQYF.

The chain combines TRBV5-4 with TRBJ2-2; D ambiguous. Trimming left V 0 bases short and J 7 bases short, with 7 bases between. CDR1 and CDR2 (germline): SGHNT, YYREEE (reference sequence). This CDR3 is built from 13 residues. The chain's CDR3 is CASSLGHGGELFF. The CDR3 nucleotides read TGTGCCAGCAGCTTGGGGCACGGCGGGGAGCTGTTTTTT.

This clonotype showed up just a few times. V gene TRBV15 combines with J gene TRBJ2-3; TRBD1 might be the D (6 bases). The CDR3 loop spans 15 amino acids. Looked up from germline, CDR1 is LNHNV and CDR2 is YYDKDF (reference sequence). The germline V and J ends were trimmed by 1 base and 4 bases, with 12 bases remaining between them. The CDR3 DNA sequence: TGTGCCACCAGCAGAGGAGGGGGTGTCGCAGATACGCAGTATTTT. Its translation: CATSRGGGVADTQYF.

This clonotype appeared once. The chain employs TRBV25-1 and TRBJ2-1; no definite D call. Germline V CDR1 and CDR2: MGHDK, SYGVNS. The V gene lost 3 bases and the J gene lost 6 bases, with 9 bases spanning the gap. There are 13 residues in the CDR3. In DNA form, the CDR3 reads TGTGCCAGCAGTGATTTAGTTTCCAATGAGCAGTTCTTC. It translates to CASSDLVSNEQFF.

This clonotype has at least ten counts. The CDR3 sequence is CASSLRSGGMNTEAFF. As DNA, the CDR3 is TGCGCCAGCAGCTTGAGATCCGGGGGGATGAACACTGAAGCTTTCTTT. The rearrangement links TRBV5-1 to TRBJ1-1; D may be TRBD1 (5 bases). This CDR3 contains 16 residues. The germline gives CDR1 SGHRS, CDR2 YFSETQ. V dropped 1 base and J dropped 0 bases, with 13 bases sitting between them. Together with reference TRBV5-1 and TRBJ1-1, the CDR3 gives the full variable domain: KAGVTQTPRYLIKTRGQQVTLSCSPISGHRSVSWYQQTPGQGLQFLFEYFSETQRNKGNFPGRFSGRQFSNSRSEMNVSTLELGDSALYLCASSLRSGGMNTEAFFGQGTRLTVV.

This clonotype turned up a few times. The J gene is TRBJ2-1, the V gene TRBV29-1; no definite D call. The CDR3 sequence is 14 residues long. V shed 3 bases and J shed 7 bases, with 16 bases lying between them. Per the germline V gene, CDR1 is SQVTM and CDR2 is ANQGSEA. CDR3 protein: CSVEFSIWLNEQFF. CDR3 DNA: TGCAGCGTTGAGTTTAGTATTTGGCTGAATGAGCAGTTCTTC.

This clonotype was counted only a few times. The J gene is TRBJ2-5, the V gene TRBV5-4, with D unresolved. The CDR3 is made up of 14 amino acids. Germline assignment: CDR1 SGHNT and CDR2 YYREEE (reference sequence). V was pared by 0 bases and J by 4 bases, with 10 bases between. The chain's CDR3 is CASSLEGIGETQYF. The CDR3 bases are TGTGCCAGCAGCTTGGAGGGAATCGGAGAGACCCAGTACTTC.

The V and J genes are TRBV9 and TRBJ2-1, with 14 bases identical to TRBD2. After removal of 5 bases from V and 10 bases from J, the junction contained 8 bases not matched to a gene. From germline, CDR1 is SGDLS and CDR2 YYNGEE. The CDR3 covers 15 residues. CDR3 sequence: CASRGGLAGDREQFF. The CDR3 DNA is TGTGCCAGCAGGGGGGGACTAGCGGGAGACCGAGAGCAGTTCTTC. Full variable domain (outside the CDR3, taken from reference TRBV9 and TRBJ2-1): DSGVTQTPKHLITATGQRVTLRCSPRSGDLSVYWYQQSLDQGLQFLIQYYNGEERAKGNILERFSAQQFPDLHSELNLSSLELGDSALYFCASRGGLAGDREQFFGPGTRLTVL.

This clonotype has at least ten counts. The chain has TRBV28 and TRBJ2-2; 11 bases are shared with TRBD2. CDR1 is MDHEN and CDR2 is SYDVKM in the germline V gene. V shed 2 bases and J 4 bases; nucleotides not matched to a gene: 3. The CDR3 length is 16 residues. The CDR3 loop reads CASSLASGRFTGELFF. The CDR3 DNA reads TGTGCCAGCAGTTTAGCTAGCGGGAGGTTCACCGGGGAGCTGTTTTTT.

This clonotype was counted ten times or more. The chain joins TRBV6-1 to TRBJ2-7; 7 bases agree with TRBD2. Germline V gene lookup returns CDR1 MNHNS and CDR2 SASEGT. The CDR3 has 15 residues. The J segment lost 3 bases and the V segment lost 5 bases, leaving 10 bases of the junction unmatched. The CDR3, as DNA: TGTGCCAGCAGTAGAAGAGCGGGATTTAGCTACGAGCAGTACTTC. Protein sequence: CASSRRAGFSYEQYF.

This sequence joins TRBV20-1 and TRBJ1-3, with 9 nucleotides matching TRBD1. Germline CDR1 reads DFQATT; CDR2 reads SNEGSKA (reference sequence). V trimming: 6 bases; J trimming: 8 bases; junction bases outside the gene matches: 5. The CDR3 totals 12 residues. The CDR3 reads CSARDRAHTIYF. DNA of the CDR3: TGCAGTGCAAGGGACAGGGCGCACACCATATATTTT.

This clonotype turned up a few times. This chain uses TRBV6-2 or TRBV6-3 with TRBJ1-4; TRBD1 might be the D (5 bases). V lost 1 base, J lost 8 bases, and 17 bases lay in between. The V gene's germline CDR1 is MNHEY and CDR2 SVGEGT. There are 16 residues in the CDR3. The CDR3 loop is CASSYFLRGAEEKLFF. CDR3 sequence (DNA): TGTGCCAGCAGTTACTTTCTCCGAGGGGCAGAGGAAAAACTGTTTTTT.

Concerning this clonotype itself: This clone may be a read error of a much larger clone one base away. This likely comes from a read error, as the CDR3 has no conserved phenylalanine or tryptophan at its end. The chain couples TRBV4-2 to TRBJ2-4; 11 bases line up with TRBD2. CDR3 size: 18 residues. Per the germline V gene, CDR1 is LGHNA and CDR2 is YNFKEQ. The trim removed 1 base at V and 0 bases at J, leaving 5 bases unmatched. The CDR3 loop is CASSQGLAGSLAKNIQYL. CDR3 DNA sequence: TGTGCCAGCAGCCAAGGACTAGCGGGAAGCCTAGCCAAAAACATTCAGTACCTC.

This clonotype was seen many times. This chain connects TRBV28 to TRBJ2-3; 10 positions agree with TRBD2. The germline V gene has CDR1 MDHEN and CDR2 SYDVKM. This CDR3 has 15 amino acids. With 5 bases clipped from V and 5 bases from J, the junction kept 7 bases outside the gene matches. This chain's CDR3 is CASSQALAGEDTQYF. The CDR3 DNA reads TGTGCCAGCAGTCAAGCCCTAGCGGGAGAAGATACGCAGTATTTT.

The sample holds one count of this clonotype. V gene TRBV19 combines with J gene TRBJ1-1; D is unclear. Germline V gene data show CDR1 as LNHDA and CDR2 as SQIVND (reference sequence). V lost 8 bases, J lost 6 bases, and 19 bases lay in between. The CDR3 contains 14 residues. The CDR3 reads CASRHPSREAEAFF. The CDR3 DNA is TGTGCCAGTCGCCACCCTTCCCGGGAGGCTGAAGCTTTCTTT.

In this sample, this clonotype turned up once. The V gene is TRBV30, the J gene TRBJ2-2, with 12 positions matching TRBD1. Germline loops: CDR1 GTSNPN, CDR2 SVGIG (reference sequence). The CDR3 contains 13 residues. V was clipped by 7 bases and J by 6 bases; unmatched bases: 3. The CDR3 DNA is TGTGCCTCGGGACAGGGGGCACCCGGGGAGCTGTTTTTT. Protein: CASGQGAPGELFF.

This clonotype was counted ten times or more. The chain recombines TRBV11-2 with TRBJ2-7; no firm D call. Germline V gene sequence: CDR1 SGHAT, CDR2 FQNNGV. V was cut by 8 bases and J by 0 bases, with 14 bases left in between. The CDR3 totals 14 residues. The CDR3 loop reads CASGVGPLSYEQYF. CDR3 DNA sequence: TGTGCCAGCGGGGTAGGGCCCCTCTCCTACGAGCAGTACTTC.

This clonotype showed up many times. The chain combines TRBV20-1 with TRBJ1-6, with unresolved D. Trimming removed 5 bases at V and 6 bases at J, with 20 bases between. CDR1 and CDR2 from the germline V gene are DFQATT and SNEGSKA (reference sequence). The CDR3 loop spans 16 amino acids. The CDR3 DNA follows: TGCAGTGCTCAACCAGACACGGCGGTGGCTAATTCACCCCTCCACTTT. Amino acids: CSAQPDTAVANSPLHF.

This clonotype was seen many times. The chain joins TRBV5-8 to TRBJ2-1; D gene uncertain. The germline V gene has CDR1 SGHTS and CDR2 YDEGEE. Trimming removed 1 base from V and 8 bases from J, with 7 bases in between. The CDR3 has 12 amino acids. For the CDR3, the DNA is TGTGCCAGCAGCTTGCGGTTCGATGAGCAGTTCTTC. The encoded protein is CASSLRFDEQFF. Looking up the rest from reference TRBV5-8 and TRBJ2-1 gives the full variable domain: EAGVTQSPTHLIKTRGQQATLRCSPISGHTSVYWYQQALGLGLQFLLWYDEGEERNRGNFPPRFSGRQFPNYSSELNVNALELEDSALYLCASSLRFDEQFFGPGTRLTVL.

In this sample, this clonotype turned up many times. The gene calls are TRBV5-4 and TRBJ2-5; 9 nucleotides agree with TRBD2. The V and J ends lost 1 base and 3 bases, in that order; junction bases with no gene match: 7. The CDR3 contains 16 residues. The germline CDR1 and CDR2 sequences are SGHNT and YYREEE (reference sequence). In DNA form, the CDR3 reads TGTGCCAGCAGCTTGAAGTTAGGCGGGAGGGAAGAGACCCAGTACTTC. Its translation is CASSLKLGGREETQYF. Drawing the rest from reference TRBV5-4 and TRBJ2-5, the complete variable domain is ETGVTQSPTHLIKTRGQQVTLRCSSQSGHNTVSWYQQALGQGPQFIFQYYREEENGRGNFPPRFSGLQFPNYSSELNVNALELDDSALYLCASSLKLGGREETQYFGPGTRLLVL.

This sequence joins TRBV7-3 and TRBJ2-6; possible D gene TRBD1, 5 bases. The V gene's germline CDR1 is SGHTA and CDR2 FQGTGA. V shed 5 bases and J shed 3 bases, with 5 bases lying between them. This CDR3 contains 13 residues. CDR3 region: CASSRGGANVLTF. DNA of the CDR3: TGTGCCAGCAGCAGGGGTGGGGCCAACGTCCTGACTTTC.

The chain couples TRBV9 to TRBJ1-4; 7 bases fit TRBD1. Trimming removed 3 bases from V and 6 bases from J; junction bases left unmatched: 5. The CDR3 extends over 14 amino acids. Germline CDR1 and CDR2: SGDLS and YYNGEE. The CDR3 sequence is CASSATGLDEKLFF. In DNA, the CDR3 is TGTGCCAGCAGCGCGACAGGGTTGGATGAAAAACTGTTTTTT.

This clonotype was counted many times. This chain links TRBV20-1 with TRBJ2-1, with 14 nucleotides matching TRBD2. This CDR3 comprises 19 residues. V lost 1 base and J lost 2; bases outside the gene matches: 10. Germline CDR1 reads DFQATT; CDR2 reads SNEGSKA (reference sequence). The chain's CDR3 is CSARGGLTSGRATYNEQFF. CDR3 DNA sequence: TGCAGTGCTAGAGGAGGCCTGACTAGCGGGAGGGCTACCTACAATGAGCAGTTCTTC.

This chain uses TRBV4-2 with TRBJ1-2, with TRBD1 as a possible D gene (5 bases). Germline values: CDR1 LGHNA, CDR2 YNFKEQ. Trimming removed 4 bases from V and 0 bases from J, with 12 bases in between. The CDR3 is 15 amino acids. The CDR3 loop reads CASSPGLSSNYGYTF. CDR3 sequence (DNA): TGTGCCAGCAGCCCAGGGTTGTCGTCTAACTATGGCTACACCTTC.